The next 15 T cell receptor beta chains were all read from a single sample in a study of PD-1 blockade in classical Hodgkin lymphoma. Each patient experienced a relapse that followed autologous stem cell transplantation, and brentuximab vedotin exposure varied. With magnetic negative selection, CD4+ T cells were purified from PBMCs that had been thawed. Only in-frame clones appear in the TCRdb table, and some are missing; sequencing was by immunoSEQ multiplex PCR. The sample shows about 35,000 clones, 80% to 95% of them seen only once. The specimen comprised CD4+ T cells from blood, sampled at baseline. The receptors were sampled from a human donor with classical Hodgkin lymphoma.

DNA of the CDR3: TGCGCCAGCAGTCATTTTGACAGTTCTGAGCCCTACGAGCAGTACTTC. Protein sequence: CASSHFDSSEPYEQYF. This chain links TRBV23-1 with TRBJ2-7; TRBD1 is a possible D gene (5 bases). TRBV23-1 is an ORF, and what it does is uncertain. The V gene lost 3 bases and the J gene lost 2 bases, with 17 bases spanning the gap. This CDR3 contains 16 residues.

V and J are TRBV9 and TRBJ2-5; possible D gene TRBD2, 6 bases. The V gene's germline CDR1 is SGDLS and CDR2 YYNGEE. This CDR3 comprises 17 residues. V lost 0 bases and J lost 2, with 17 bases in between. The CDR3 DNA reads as TGTGCCAGCAGCGTAGCAATACGGGGCGGGACTCAAGAGACCCAGTACTTC. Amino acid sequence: CASSVAIRGGTQETQYF. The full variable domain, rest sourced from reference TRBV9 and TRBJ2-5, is DSGVTQTPKHLITATGQRVTLRCSPRSGDLSVYWYQQSLDQGLQFLIQYYNGEERAKGNILERFSAQQFPDLHSELNLSSLELGDSALYFCASSVAIRGGTQETQYFGPGTRLLVL.

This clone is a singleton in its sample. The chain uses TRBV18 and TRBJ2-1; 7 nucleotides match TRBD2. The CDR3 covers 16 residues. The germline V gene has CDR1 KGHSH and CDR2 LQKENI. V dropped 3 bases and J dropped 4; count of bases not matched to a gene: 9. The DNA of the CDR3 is TGTGCCAGCTCACCCATCCCGGGAGGAAGGTACAATGAGCAGTTCTTC. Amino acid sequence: CASSPIPGGRYNEQFF.

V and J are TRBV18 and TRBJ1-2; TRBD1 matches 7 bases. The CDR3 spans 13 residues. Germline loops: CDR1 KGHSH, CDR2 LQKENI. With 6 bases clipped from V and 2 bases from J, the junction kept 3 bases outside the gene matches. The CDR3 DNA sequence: TGTGCCAGCTCGCCAGGGGGGAACTATGGCTACACCTTC. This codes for CASSPGGNYGYTF. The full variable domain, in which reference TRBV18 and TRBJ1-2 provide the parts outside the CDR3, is NAGVMQNPRHLVRRRGQEARLRCSPMKGHSHVYWYRQLPEEGLKFMVYLQKENIIDESGMPKERFSAEFPKEGPSILRIQQVVRGDSAAYFCASSPGGNYGYTFGSGTRLTVV.

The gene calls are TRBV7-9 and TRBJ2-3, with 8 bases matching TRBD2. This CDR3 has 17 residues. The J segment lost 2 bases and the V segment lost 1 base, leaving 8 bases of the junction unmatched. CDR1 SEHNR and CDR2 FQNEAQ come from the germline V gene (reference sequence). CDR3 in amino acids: CASSLVPSGHDTDTQYF. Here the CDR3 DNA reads TGTGCCAGCAGCTTAGTGCCTAGCGGGCACGACACAGATACGCAGTATTTT.

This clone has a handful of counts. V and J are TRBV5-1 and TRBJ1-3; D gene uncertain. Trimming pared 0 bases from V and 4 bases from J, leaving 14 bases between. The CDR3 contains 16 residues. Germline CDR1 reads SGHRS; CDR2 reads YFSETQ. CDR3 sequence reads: CASSLVGRRSGNTIYF. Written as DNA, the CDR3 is TGCGCCAGCAGCTTGGTCGGAAGGAGGTCGGGAAACACCATATATTTT.

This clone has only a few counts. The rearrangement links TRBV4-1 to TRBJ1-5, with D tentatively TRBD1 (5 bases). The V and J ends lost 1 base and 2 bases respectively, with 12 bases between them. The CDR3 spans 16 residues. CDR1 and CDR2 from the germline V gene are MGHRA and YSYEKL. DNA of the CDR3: TGCGCCAGCAGCCAAGGGTGGGTGGGGGGCAATCAGCCCCAGCATTTT. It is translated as CASSQGWVGGNQPQHF.

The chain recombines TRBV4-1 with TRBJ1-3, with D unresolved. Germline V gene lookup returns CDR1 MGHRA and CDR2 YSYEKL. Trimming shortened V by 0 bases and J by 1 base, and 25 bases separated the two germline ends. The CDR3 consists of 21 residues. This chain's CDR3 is CASSQDRVPRLEGGSGNTIYF. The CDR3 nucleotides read TGCGCCAGCAGCCAAGATCGAGTTCCCCGCTTGGAAGGCGGATCTGGAAACACCATATATTTT.

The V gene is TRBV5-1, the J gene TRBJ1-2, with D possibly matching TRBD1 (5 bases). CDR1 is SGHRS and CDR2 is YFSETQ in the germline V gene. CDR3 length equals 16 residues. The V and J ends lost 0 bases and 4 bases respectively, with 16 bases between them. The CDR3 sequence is CASSLGSAGTGYGYTF. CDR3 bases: TGCGCCAGCAGCTTGGGTTCGGCAGGGACGGGCTATGGCTACACCTTC.

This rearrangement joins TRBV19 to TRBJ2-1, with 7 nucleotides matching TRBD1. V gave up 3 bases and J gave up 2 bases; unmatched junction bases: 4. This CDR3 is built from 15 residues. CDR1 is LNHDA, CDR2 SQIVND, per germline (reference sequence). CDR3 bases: TGTGCCAGTAGTATCCAGGGGGTTACCTACAATGAGCAGTTCTTC. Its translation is CASSIQGVTYNEQFF.

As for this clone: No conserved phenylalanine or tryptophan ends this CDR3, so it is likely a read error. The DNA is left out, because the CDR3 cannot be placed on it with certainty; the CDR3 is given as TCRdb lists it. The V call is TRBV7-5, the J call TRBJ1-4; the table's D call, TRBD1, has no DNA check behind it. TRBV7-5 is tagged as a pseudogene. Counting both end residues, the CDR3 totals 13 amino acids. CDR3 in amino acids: CVRSRPYRGGSLS.

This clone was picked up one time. For the CDR3, the DNA is TGTGCAAGTCGCTTAGTACAGGGGGCGCACACCTACAATGAGCAGTTCTTC. Amino acid sequence: CASRLVQGAHTYNEQFF. The genes are TRBV12-2 and TRBJ2-1; the table's D call, TRBD1, has no DNA check behind it. TRBV12-2 is a documented pseudogene. The CDR3 loop spans 17 amino acids.

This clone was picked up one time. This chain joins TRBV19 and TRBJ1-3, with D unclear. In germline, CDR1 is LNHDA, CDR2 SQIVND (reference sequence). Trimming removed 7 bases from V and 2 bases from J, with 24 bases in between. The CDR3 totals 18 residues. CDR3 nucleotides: TGTGCCAGTACCCGGGCCACGCAGGTCCCGGGAGCTGGAAACACCATATATTTT. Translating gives CASTRATQVPGAGNTIYF.

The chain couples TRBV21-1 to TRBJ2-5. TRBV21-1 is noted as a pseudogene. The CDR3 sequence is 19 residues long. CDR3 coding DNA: TGTGCCAGCAGCAAAGGGCTAAAGTGCCAGTTCCGGGACCACGAGACCCAGTACTTC. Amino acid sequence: CASSKGLKCQFRDHETQYF.

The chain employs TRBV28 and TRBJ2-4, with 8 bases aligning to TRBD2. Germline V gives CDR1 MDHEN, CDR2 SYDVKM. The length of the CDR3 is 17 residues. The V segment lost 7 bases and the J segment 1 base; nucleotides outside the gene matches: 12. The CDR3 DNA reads TGTGCCAGCATCCGGGGTGGACTAGCCTGGGCCAAAAACATTCAGTACTTC. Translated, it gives CASIRGGLAWAKNIQYF.